This T cell receptor beta chain was captured by sequencing in a study of blood T cell repertoires in COVID-19. Study-wide context: Specimens from acute and convalescent COVID-19 originated in the United States, Italy and Spain. In each case, the material was cDNA or gDNA derived from T cells, B-cell-depleted T cells, or PBMCs.

This CDR3 spans 14 amino acids. Germline loops: CDR1 SGHTA, CDR2 FQGNSA. V gave up 7 bases and J gave up 7 bases; unmatched junction bases: 4. This clone was recorded a few times. Per the study methods: Using reference gene primer amplification, nucleated cell counts were estimated. TCRdb keeps only in-frame clones here, not all; method: immunoSEQ multiplex PCR. V and J calls and clone size are as listed in that table; D and trimming were resolved from the DNA. The sample lists approximately 360,000 clones, around 89% seen once, with more than 0.85% in the top ten. Those who participated ranged in age from roughly 18 to 90 years and resided in approximately 26 US areas.

The chain couples TRBV7-2 to TRBJ1-6, with 10 bases matching TRBD1. The sample consisted of PBMCs or T cells enriched from blood (not recorded which). This TCR was sampled from a woman aged 25 to 45 with acute COVID-19. The CDR3 sequence: CASTSDRGNSPLHF. The CDR3 nucleotides read TGTGCCAGCACCTCGGACAGGGGGAATTCACCCCTCCACTTT.